This TCR beta chain was identified during a study of cytomegalovirus exposure and HLA in healthy donors. Study-level points and caveats: The productive fraction for most TCR beta V segments was about 87% or about 30% in an earlier analysis. Sequencing artifact likely explains a cluster of highly shared sequence variants.

To note about this clone: What it binds is not known.

Donors sampled were nominally healthy, though unrecorded immune exposures were likely. A multiplex PCR was run with 60 Vbeta primers and 13 Jbeta primers. Measured with immunoSEQ multiplex PCR; TCRdb has only the in-frame clones, and not every one. Of under 200,000 clones in the sample, over 75% are singletons; the top ten hold around 0.52%. Germline values: CDR1 KGHSH, CDR2 LQKENI. Between the trimmed V and J ends, which lost 2 bases and 4 bases, there was a span of 11 bases. This CDR3 contains 14 residues. The sequence derives from a woman aged 45-59 years in good health and CMV-seronegative. The chain links TRBV18 to TRBJ1-1; D may be TRBD1 (5 bases). Sequenced: PBMCs. The CDR3 sequence is CASSPFGGGTEAFF. The CDR3 coding sequence is TGTGCCAGCTCACCATTTGGGGGAGGCACTGAAGCTTTCTTT.